The next 19 T cell receptor beta chains were all read from a single sample in a study of CD8 T cells in Susac syndrome. RNA was extracted with the RNeasy kit, and a quantity of 0.5 to 1 ug was reverse transcribed using random hexamers. Each CDR3 protein gets one entry after TCRdb re-called the immunoSEQ multiplex PCR reads with MiXCR. The sample has around 50,000 distinct CDR3 sequences; approximately 92% are singletons. The sample taken for sequencing was CD8+ T cells from PBMCs. The receptors shown here come from a human donor in good health.

This chain uses TRBV5-1 with TRBJ2-7; 7 bases line up with TRBD2. V lost 0 bases, J lost 9 bases, and 12 bases stayed unmatched. Germline CDR1 is SGHRS and CDR2 is YFSETQ. This CDR3 region has 15 residues. The CDR3 coding sequence is TGCGCCAGCAGCTTGGGAAGGGAGGGCCATTTTCGGCAGTACTTC. Its translation is CASSLGREGHFRQYF.

The V call is TRBV5-6, the J call TRBJ2-1; 9 bases are a match to TRBD2. CDR1 SGHDT and CDR2 YYEEEE come from the germline V gene. This CDR3 spans 14 amino acids. The V segment lost 2 bases and the J segment 6 bases; nucleotides outside the gene matches: 3. CDR3 nucleotides: TGTGCCAGCAGCTTCCTAGCGGGGCTCAATGAGCAGTTCTTC. This gives the protein CASSFLAGLNEQFF. Together with reference TRBV5-6 and TRBJ2-1, the CDR3 gives the full variable domain: DAGVTQSPTHLIKTRGQQVTLRCSPKSGHDTVSWYQQALGQGPQFIFQYYEEEERQRGNFPDRFSGHQFPNYSSELNVNALLLGDSALYLCASSFLAGLNEQFFGPGTRLTVL.

The chain carries TRBV25-1 and TRBJ2-3; 8 nucleotides agree with TRBD2. The CDR3 sequence is 14 residues long. J lost 5 bases, V lost 5 bases, and 6 bases had no gene match. CDR1 is MGHDK, CDR2 SYGVNS, per germline. CDR3 sequence: CASSLREEEDTQYF. The DNA of the CDR3 is TGTGCCAGCAGTTTGCGGGAGGAGGAAGATACGCAGTATTTT.

This rearrangement joins TRBV3-1 to TRBJ2-1; D not resolved. V lost 0 bases and J lost 3, with 6 bases in between. The CDR3 is 14 amino acids. The germline gives CDR1 LGHDT, CDR2 YNNKEL (reference sequence). The DNA for the CDR3 is TGTGCCAGCAGCCAAGATTCGGACTACAATGAGCAGTTCTTC. Protein sequence: CASSQDSDYNEQFF.

The chain links TRBV18 to TRBJ2-7; tentative D call: TRBD2 (5 bases). The germline V gene has CDR1 KGHSH and CDR2 LQKENI. The V and J ends lost 3 bases and 2 bases respectively, with 11 bases between them. The CDR3 contains 14 residues. CDR3: CASSPTDYAYEQYF. The DNA for the CDR3 is TGTGCCAGCTCACCGACTGACTATGCCTACGAGCAGTACTTC.

This clonotype was picked up a small number of times. The chain uses TRBV4-1 and TRBJ2-7; D is possibly TRBD2 (5 bases). V gave up 4 bases and J gave up 5 bases, with 15 bases separating them. CDR3 length: 14 amino acids. The germline gives CDR1 MGHRA, CDR2 YSYEKL. CDR3 region: CASSLGVQANEQYF. Written as DNA, the CDR3 is TGCGCCAGCAGCCTGGGAGTCCAGGCCAACGAGCAGTACTTC.

The V call is TRBV19, the J call TRBJ1-1; D is unresolved. V dropped 7 bases and J dropped 0 bases, with 18 bases sitting between them. CDR3 length: 16 residues. The V gene's germline CDR1 is LNHDA and CDR2 SQIVND (reference sequence). Here the CDR3 reads CASTLDYGDMNTEAFF. Written as DNA, the CDR3 is TGTGCCAGTACTCTCGACTATGGGGATATGAACACTGAAGCTTTCTTT.

The J gene is TRBJ2-3, the V gene TRBV9; 12 bases agree with TRBD2. The CDR3 consists of 19 residues. CDR1 is SGDLS and CDR2 is YYNGEE in the germline V gene. Trimming took 4 bases from V and 5 from J; bases not matched to a gene: 17. As DNA, the CDR3 is TGTGCCAGCAGCCCAAGACTAGCGGGAGAGAGGGTCCACATAGATACGCAGTATTTT. This codes for CASSPRLAGERVHIDTQYF.

This sequence joins TRBV27 and TRBJ1-2; no reliable D call. The CDR3 loop spans 13 amino acids. Trimming took off 3 bases at V and 8 bases at J, with 13 bases between the two ends. The germline gives CDR1 MNHEY, CDR2 SMNVEV (reference sequence). CDR3 region: CASSFVAGTGYTF. The DNA for the CDR3 is TGTGCCAGCAGTTTCGTCGCAGGTACAGGCTACACCTTC.

In nucleotides, the CDR3 is TGCAGTGCTAGAGATCTGGGAAAGGCACTCGGTAATCAGCCCCAGCATTTT. It specifies CSARDLGKALGNQPQHF. The chain combines TRBV20-1 with TRBJ1-5; no clear D. With 0 bases removed from V and 4 bases from J, the gap between germline ends came to 19 bases. The length of the CDR3 is 17 residues. CDR1 and CDR2 (germline): DFQATT, SNEGSKA (reference sequence).

This clonotype was counted a few times. The rearrangement joins TRBV15 to TRBJ1-2, with D uncertain. V lost 0 bases and J 4 bases, leaving 18 bases between the germline ends. Per germline, CDR1 LNHNV and CDR2 YYDKDF (reference sequence). The CDR3 is 17 residues long. This chain's CDR3 is CATSRDRFYGRAYGYTF. The CDR3, as DNA: TGTGCCACCAGCAGAGATCGTTTCTACGGGAGGGCCTATGGCTACACCTTC.

The chain combines TRBV10-3 with TRBJ2-7; 10 nucleotides align to TRBD1. Germline CDR1 and CDR2: ENHRY and SYGVKD. The CDR3 has 12 residues. With V trimmed by 8 bases and J by 5 bases, 3 bases remained unmatched. The CDR3 DNA sequence: TGTGCCATCGGGGGGACAGGGGACGAGCAGTACTTC. Translating gives CAIGGTGDEQYF.

The chain employs TRBV6-6 and TRBJ2-7; the match to TRBD2 covers 9 bases. Per germline, CDR1 MNHNY and CDR2 SVGAGI (reference sequence). This CDR3 region has 16 residues. V shed 2 bases, J shed 1 base, and the junction held 6 bases outside the gene matches. The CDR3 DNA reads TGTGCCAGCAGTTACCGATCTAGCGGGGATTCCTACGAGCAGTACTTC. It encodes CASSYRSSGDSYEQYF.

The chain joins TRBV29-1 to TRBJ1-2; D is ambiguous. Germline V gene data show CDR1 as SQVTM and CDR2 as ANQGSEA. The CDR3 covers 15 residues. V was trimmed by 4 bases and J by 4 bases, leaving 19 bases between them. CDR3 DNA: TGCAGCGTTGGGGATCCGGGCCAAAATTCCTATGGCTACACCTTC. Protein sequence: CSVGDPGQNSYGYTF.

The chain combines TRBV10-3 with TRBJ1-3; D remains unclear. Germline CDR1 and CDR2: ENHRY and SYGVKD. The V end was cut by 2 bases, the J end by 0 bases, with 14 bases between. The CDR3 length is 17 residues. CDR3 region: CAISEDGEDLSGNTIYF. CDR3 in DNA: TGTGCCATCAGTGAGGATGGGGAGGACCTCTCTGGAAACACCATATATTTT.

The V gene is TRBV5-6, the J gene TRBJ2-1; 7 positions agree with TRBD2. This CDR3 spans 13 amino acids. Germline CDR1 SGHDT, CDR2 YYEEEE. V shed 4 bases and J 5 bases; nucleotides not matched to a gene: 3. This chain's CDR3 is CASSLGLDNEQFF. The CDR3 DNA reads TGTGCCAGCAGCCTTGGACTAGACAATGAGCAGTTCTTC.

This chain uses TRBV9 with TRBJ1-1, with D unclear. The CDR3 is 13 amino acids. From germline, CDR1 is SGDLS and CDR2 YYNGEE. The V gene lost 4 bases and the J gene lost 2 bases, with 9 bases spanning the gap. CDR3 loop: CASSPRVNTEAFF. As DNA, the CDR3 is TGTGCCAGCAGCCCTAGGGTAAACACTGAAGCTTTCTTT.

The chain links TRBV10-3 to TRBJ2-7, with 7 bases fitting TRBD1. Germline CDR1 reads ENHRY; CDR2 reads SYGVKD. V lost 3 bases, J lost 7 bases, and 9 bases stayed unmatched. The CDR3 sequence is 14 residues long. CDR3 nucleotides: TGTGCCATCAGTGATGGGACAGTCAACGGTGAGCAGTACTTC. The encoded protein is CAISDGTVNGEQYF.

The rearrangement joins TRBV29-1 to TRBJ1-4, with 8 bases lining up with TRBD1. With V trimmed by 5 bases and J by 8 bases, 16 bases remained unmatched. CDR1 and CDR2 from the germline V gene are SQVTM and ANQGSEA. CDR3 length: 16 amino acids. CDR3 residues: CSVRGQEGPEREKLFF. The CDR3 bases are TGCAGCGTTAGGGGACAGGAAGGACCGGAGCGGGAAAAACTGTTTTTT.